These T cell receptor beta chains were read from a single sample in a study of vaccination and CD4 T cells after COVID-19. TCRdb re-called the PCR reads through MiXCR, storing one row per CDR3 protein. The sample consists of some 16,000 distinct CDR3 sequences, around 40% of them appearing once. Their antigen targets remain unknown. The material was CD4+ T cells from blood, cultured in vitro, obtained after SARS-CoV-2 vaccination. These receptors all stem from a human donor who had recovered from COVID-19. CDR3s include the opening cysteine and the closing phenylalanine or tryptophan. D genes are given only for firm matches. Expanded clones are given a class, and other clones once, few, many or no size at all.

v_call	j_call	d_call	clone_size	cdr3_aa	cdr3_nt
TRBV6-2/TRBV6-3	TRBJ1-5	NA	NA	CASSYSTPSHNQPQHF	TGTGCCAGCAGTTACTCGACACCGAGTCACAATCAGCCCCAGCATTTT
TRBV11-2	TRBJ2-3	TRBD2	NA	CASSLRLAGGSDTQYF	TGTGCCAGCAGCTTGAGACTAGCGGGAGGCTCAGATACGCAGTATTTT
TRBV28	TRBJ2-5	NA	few	CASSSGTHQETQYF	TGTGCCAGCAGTTCCGGGACCCACCAAGAGACCCAGTACTTC
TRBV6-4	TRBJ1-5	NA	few	CASSDSQEGLPGNQPQHF	TGTGCCAGCAGTGACTCACAGGAGGGTCTCCCGGGAAATCAGCCCCAGCATTTT
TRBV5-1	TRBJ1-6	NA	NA	CASKSHMGGGNSPLHF	TGCGCCAGCAAGTCGCACATGGGGGGAGGTAATTCACCCCTCCACTTT
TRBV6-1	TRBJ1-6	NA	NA	CASNTAGNNSPLHF	TGTGCCAGTAATACCGCCGGGAATAATTCACCCCTCCACTTT
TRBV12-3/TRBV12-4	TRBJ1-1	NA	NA	CASSFVGSRPNTEAFF	TGTGCCAGCAGTTTCGTTGGATCGAGGCCGAACACTGAAGCTTTCTTT
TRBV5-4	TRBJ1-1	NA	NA	CASSPRSGLAEAFF	TGTGCCAGCAGCCCGAGGTCCGGGTTGGCTGAAGCTTTCTTT
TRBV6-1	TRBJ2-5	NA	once	CASSRGLNQAQYF	TGTGCCAGCAGCCGCGGACTCAACCAAGCCCAGTACTTC
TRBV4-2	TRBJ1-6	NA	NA	CASSPPGGGNYNSPLHF	TGTGCCAGCAGCCCCCCCGGCGGGGGAAACTATAATTCACCCCTCCACTTT
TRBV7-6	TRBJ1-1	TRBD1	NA	CASSLAGQADTEAFF	TGTGCCAGCAGCTTAGCAGGACAGGCAGACACTGAAGCTTTCTTT
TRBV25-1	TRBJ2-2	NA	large	CASSAVAPGELFF	TGTGCCAGCAGTGCCGTAGCCCCCGGGGAGCTGTTTTTT
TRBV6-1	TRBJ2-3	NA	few	CASKRGTDTQYF	TGTGCCAGCAAGCGGGGCACAGATACGCAGTATTTT
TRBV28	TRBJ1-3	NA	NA	CASSPGGARTGNTIYF	TGTGCCAGCAGTCCAGGCGGGGCCAGAACCGGAAACACCATATATTTT
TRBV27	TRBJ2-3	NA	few	CASSRAGADTQYF	TGTGCCAGCAGTAGGGCTGGGGCAGATACGCAGTATTTT